Detailed here is one T cell receptor beta chain. Its specificity is unknown. Libraries were prepared by immunoSEQ multiplex PCR; TCRdb keeps only in-frame clonotypes and omits some of them. The sample lists 11,000 to 15,000 clones; 70% to 85% were seen once. The source of the sample is a study of early stage breast cancer tumors. Looking at the study overall: The ER+/PR+/HER2- tumors included roughly eight ductal and a few lobular carcinomas. Samples were sequenced at about 9.7-fold average coverage. Study outcomes and limitations: Tumors had about 2.4-fold higher T cell density and higher clonality than adjacent normal breast tissue. Commonly generated sequences made up most enriched TCRB sequences shared between patients.

V gave up 4 bases and J gave up 1 base, with 7 bases separating them. CDR3 length equals 13 residues. CDR1 and CDR2 from the germline V gene are SEHNR and FQNEAQ (reference sequence). Sequencing was done on a sample of normal breast tissue next to the tumor. This clonotype originated in a person aged 30 to 40 with breast cancer. The V call is TRBV7-9, the J call TRBJ1-1, with D tentatively TRBD1 (5 bases). The CDR3 here is CASSSQGNTEAFF. Here the CDR3 DNA reads TGTGCCAGCAGCTCCCAGGGGAACACTGAAGCTTTCTTT.